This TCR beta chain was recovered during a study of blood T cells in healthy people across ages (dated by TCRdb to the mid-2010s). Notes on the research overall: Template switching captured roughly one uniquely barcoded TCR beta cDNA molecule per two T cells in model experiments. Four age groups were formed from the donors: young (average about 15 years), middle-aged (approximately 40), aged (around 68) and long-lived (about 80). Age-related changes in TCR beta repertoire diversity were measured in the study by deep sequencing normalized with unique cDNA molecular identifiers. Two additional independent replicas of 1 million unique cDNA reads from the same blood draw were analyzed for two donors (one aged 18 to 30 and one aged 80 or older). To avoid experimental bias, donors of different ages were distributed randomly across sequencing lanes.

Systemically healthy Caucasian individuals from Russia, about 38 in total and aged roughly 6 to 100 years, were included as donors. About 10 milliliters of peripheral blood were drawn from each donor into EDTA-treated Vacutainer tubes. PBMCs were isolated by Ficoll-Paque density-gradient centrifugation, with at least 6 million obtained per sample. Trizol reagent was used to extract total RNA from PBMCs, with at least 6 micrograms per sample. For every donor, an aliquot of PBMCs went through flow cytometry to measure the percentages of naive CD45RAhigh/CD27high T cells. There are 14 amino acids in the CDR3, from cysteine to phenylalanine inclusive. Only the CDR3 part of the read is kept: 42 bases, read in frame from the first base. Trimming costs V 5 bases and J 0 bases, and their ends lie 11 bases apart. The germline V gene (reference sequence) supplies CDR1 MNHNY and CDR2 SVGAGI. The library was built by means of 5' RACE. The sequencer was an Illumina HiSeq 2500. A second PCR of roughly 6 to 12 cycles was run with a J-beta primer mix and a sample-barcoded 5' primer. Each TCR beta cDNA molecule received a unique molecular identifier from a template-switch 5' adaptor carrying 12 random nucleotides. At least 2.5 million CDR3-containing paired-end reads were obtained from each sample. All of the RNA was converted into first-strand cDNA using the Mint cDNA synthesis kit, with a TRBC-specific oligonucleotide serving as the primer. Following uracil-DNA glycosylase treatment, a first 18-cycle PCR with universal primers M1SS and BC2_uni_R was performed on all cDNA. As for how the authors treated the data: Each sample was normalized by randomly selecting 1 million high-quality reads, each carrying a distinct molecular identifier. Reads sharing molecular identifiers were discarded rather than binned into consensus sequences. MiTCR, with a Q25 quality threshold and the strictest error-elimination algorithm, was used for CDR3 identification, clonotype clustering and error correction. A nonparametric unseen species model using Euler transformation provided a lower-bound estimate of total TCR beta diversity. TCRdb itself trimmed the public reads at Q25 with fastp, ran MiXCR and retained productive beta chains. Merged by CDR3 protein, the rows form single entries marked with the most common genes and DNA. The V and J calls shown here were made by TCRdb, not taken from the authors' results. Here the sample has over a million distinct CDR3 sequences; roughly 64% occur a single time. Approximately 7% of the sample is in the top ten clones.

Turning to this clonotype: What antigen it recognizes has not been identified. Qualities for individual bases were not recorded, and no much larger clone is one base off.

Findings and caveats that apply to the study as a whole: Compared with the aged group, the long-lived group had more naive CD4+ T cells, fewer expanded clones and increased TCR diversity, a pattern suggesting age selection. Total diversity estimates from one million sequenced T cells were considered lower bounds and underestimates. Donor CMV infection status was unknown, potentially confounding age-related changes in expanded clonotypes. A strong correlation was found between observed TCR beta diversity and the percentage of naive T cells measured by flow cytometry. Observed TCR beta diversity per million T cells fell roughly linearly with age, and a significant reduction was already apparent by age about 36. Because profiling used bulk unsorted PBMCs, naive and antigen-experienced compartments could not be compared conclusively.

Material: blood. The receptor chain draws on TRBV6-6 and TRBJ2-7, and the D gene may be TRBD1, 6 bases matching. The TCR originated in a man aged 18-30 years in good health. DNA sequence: TGTGCCAGCAGTACGAGACAGGACTCCTACGAGCAGTACTTC. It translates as CASSTRQDSYEQYF.